The 22 T cell receptor beta chains given below trace back to one sample, sequenced in a study of cytomegalovirus exposure and HLA in healthy donors. PCR involved 60 Vbeta and 13 Jbeta primers. The method was immunoSEQ multiplex PCR; TCRdb's version includes in-frame clones alone and lacks a portion of them. Seen here are more than 110,000 clones, about 80% observed once, and the top ten hold under 2.5%. Sequenced: PBMCs. The source is a man younger than 45 in good health and CMV-seronegative.

V and J are TRBV2 and TRBJ2-5; 10 bases map to TRBD1. The trim removed 0 bases at V and 1 base at J, leaving 20 bases unmatched. The germline gives CDR1 SNHLY, CDR2 FYNNEI. CDR3 length equals 22 residues. The CDR3 is CASSEALLETGGTSQSQETQYF. The CDR3 DNA follows: TGTGCCAGCAGTGAAGCGCTTCTGGAGACAGGGGGCACTTCCCAGTCCCAAGAGACCCAGTACTTC. Full variable domain (outside the CDR3, taken from reference TRBV2 and TRBJ2-5): EPEVTQTPSHQVTQMGQEVILRCVPISNHLYFYWYRQILGQKVEFLVSFYNNEISEKSEIFDDQFSVERPDGSNFTLKIRSTKLEDSAMYFCASSEALLETGGTSQSQETQYFGPGTRLLVL.

This clone has only one observation. The chain recombines TRBV2 with TRBJ2-7; D perhaps matches TRBD1 (6 bases). Germline-derived CDR1 and CDR2 are SNHLY and FYNNEI. Between the trimmed V and J ends, which lost 3 bases and 3 bases, there was a span of 12 bases. The CDR3 sequence is 14 residues long. As DNA, the CDR3 is TGTGCCAGCAGTGATGGGGACAATTTCTACGAGCAGTACTTC. It is translated as CASSDGDNFYEQYF. Filled out from reference TRBV2 and TRBJ2-7, the complete variable domain reads EPEVTQTPSHQVTQMGQEVILRCVPISNHLYFYWYRQILGQKVEFLVSFYNNEISEKSEIFDDQFSVERPDGSNFTLKIRSTKLEDSAMYFCASSDGDNFYEQYFGPGTRLTVT.

The chain employs TRBV5-6 and TRBJ1-1; TRBD1 agrees at 12 bases. CDR1 SGHDT and CDR2 YYEEEE come from the germline V gene. This CDR3 comprises 15 residues. Trimming took 4 bases from V and 1 from J; bases not matched to a gene: 2. CDR3 in DNA: TGTGCCAGCAGCCCGGGACAGGGGGCGAACACTGAAGCTTTCTTT. Translated, it gives CASSPGQGANTEAFF.

The chain employs TRBV19 and TRBJ2-5, with D perhaps matching TRBD2 (6 bases). Germline assignment: CDR1 LNHDA and CDR2 SQIVND (reference sequence). V was clipped by 8 bases and J by 4 bases, with 8 bases between them. The CDR3 is 11 residues long. CDR3 amino acids: CASLGGETQYF. The CDR3 nucleotides read TGTGCCAGTCTCGGGGGAGAGACCCAGTACTTC. The full variable domain, with the rest looked up from reference TRBV19 and TRBJ2-5, is DGGITQSPKYLFRKEGQNVTLSCEQNLNHDAMYWYRQDPGQGLRLIYYSQIVNDFQKGDIAEGYSVSREKKESFPLTVTSAQKNPTAFYLCASLGGETQYFGPGTRLLVL.

V gene TRBV19 combines with J gene TRBJ1-3; 9 nucleotides line up with TRBD1. Germline CDR1 is LNHDA and CDR2 is SQIVND (reference sequence). The CDR3 sequence is 14 residues long. Losses at the gene ends were 10 bases for V and 4 bases for J; bases not matched to a gene: 8. CDR3 DNA sequence: TGTGCCACCGCCAACAGGGGGCTAGGAAACACCATATATTTT. It is translated as CATANRGLGNTIYF. Based on the CDR3 plus reference TRBV19 and TRBJ1-3, the full variable domain is DGGITQSPKYLFRKEGQNVTLSCEQNLNHDAMYWYRQDPGQGLRLIYYSQIVNDFQKGDIAEGYSVSREKKESFPLTVTSAQKNPTAFYLCATANRGLGNTIYFGEGSWLTVV.

The rearrangement joins TRBV5-6 to TRBJ2-1, with TRBD1 matching over 12 bases. Germline CDR1 and CDR2: SGHDT and YYEEEE. The CDR3 consists of 15 residues. Trimming at V came to 4 bases and at J to 10 bases, leaving 9 bases not matched to a gene. The CDR3 bases are TGTGCCAGCAGCATAAGGGACAGGGGGCGTAGAGAGCAGTTCTTC. Translating gives CASSIRDRGRREQFF.

This clone is a singleton in its sample. The rearrangement uses TRBV2 and TRBJ1-5; 8 nucleotides agree with TRBD1. Per germline, CDR1 SNHLY and CDR2 FYNNEI. Trimming removed 6 bases from V and 7 bases from J; junction bases left unmatched: 5. The CDR3 covers 13 residues. CDR3 in amino acids: CASSNDRGQPQHF. The CDR3 DNA is TGTGCCAGCAGCAACGACAGGGGCCAGCCCCAGCATTTT.

V is TRBV14 and J is TRBJ2-3; tentative D call: TRBD2 (5 bases). The V end was cut by 1 base, the J end by 4 bases, with 21 bases between. CDR3 length: 18 amino acids. Germline CDR1 SGHDN, CDR2 FVKESK. DNA of the CDR3: TGTGCCAGCAGCCAAGTACCCAAGTCTAGCCACCACCCAGATACGCAGTATTTT. It yields the protein CASSQVPKSSHHPDTQYF. Drawing the rest from reference TRBV14 and TRBJ2-3, the complete variable domain is EAGVTQFPSHSVIEKGQTVTLRCDPISGHDNLYWYRRVMGKEIKFLLHFVKESKQDESGMPNNRFLAERTGGTYSTLKVQPAELEDSGVYFCASSQVPKSSHHPDTQYFGPGTRLTVL.

The rearrangement uses TRBV7-9 and TRBJ1-1; 7 nucleotides line up with TRBD1. V shed 5 bases and J 1 base; nucleotides not matched to a gene: 7. The CDR3 runs to 15 residues. Germline CDR1 is SEHNR and CDR2 is FQNEAQ (reference sequence). CDR3 sequence reads: CASSRRQGKNTEAFF. The CDR3 DNA follows: TGTGCCAGCAGCCGCCGACAGGGCAAGAACACTGAAGCTTTCTTT.

The rearrangement joins TRBV5-6 to TRBJ1-5; no firm D call. V was pared by 1 base and J by 1 base, with 9 bases between. The CDR3 length is 15 residues. Germline CDR1 and CDR2: SGHDT and YYEEEE. CDR3 region: CASSLSPRSNQPQHF. Written as DNA, the CDR3 is TGTGCCAGCAGCTTGTCCCCGAGGAGCAATCAGCCCCAGCATTTT.

The chain has TRBV5-1 and TRBJ2-7; 8 bases are a match to TRBD1. This CDR3 has 16 residues. CDR1 and CDR2 from the germline V gene are SGHRS and YFSETQ. J was trimmed by 1 base and V by 1 base; bases with no gene match: 7. CDR3 sequence reads: CASSLSRTGSSYEQYF. CDR3 nucleotide sequence: TGCGCCAGCAGCTTGTCCAGGACAGGGTCTTCCTACGAGCAGTACTTC.

J is TRBJ1-6 and V is TRBV12-5; D is unresolved. V lost 1 base, J lost 9 bases, and 7 bases lay in between. Germline V CDR1 and CDR2: LGHNT, FRNRAP. This CDR3 region has 13 residues. The CDR3 is CASGLETGSPLHF. CDR3 DNA sequence: TGTGCTAGTGGTTTGGAAACGGGTTCACCCCTCCACTTT.

The rearrangement links TRBV6-1 to TRBJ1-5; D is unresolved. Germline CDR1 MNHNS, CDR2 SASEGT. The CDR3 length is 14 residues. Trimming cost V 3 bases and J 2 bases, with 8 bases left between them. The CDR3 DNA reads as TGTGCCAGCAGTGACTGGGCAGGCAATCAGCCCCAGCATTTT. It translates to CASSDWAGNQPQHF.

J is TRBJ1-1 and V is TRBV28; 9 bases agree with TRBD1. The germline gives CDR1 MDHEN, CDR2 SYDVKM. CDR3 length: 16 amino acids. With V trimmed by 5 bases and J by 1 base, 8 bases remained unmatched. CDR3 DNA: TGTGCCAGCAGTACCCCCGGGACAGGGAGGAACACTGAAGCTTTCTTT. Translated, it gives CASSTPGTGRNTEAFF. Based on the CDR3 plus reference TRBV28 and TRBJ1-1, the full variable domain is DVKVTQSSRYLVKRTGEKVFLECVQDMDHENMFWYRQDPGLGLRLIYFSYDVKMKEKGDIPEGYSVSREKKERFSLILESASTNQTSMYLCASSTPGTGRNTEAFFGQGTRLTVV.

The genes are TRBV6-1 and TRBJ1-5, with a weak D call TRBD1 (5 bases). CDR3 length: 13 amino acids. Germline CDR1 MNHNS, CDR2 SASEGT. V lost 6 bases, J lost 3 bases, and 9 bases lay in between. The CDR3 coding sequence is TGTGCCAGCAGAGGCGGACACAATCAGCCCCAGCATTTT. Translation: CASRGGHNQPQHF.

The chain couples TRBV6-5 to TRBJ2-7; possibly TRBD1 for D (5 bases). V was cut by 5 bases and J by 5 bases, with 13 bases left in between. Germline CDR1 and CDR2: MNHEY and SVGAGI. The CDR3 is 13 residues long. The CDR3 spells CASSPQGIHEQYF. The CDR3 DNA reads TGTGCCAGCAGTCCCCAGGGTATACACGAGCAGTACTTC.

The rearrangement joins TRBV7-9 to TRBJ2-7, with 8 bases fitting TRBD2. The CDR3 runs 16 residues. Germline V lookup: CDR1 SEHNR, CDR2 FQNEAQ (reference sequence). V lost 5 bases, J lost 0 bases, and 9 bases stayed unmatched. The CDR3 DNA sequence: TGTGCCAGCAGCCCGGCGGGGGGCCCGAGCTCCTACGAGCAGTACTTC. Translation gives CASSPAGGPSSYEQYF.

V usage is TRBV28 and J usage is TRBJ1-2; 9 bases line up with TRBD1. CDR3 length equals 16 residues. V shed 4 bases and J 4 bases; nucleotides not matched to a gene: 10. From germline, CDR1 is MDHEN and CDR2 SYDVKM. The CDR3 spells CASSSPGGQGSYGYTF. The CDR3 DNA reads TGTGCCAGCAGTTCCCCGGGAGGACAGGGGTCCTATGGCTACACCTTC.

Of note for this clone: The same CDR3 also results from other DNA sequences found in this sample. The genes are TRBV7-9 and TRBJ1-5, with 7 nucleotides matching TRBD1. The germline gives CDR1 SEHNR, CDR2 FQNEAQ (reference sequence). This CDR3 has 14 amino acids. With V trimmed by 3 bases and J by 2 bases, 1 base remained unmatched. The CDR3 loop is CASSFTGGNQPQHF. DNA for the CDR3: TGTGCCAGCAGCTTCACAGGGGGCAATCAGCCCCAGCATTTT.

V and J are TRBV5-1 and TRBJ2-1; TRBD2 agrees at 7 bases. The J segment lost 2 bases and the V segment lost 4 bases, leaving 3 bases of the junction unmatched. Germline values: CDR1 SGHRS, CDR2 YFSETQ. This CDR3 contains 14 residues. The CDR3 is CASSGGGTYNEQFF. CDR3 in DNA: TGCGCCAGCAGCGGGGGGGGGACCTACAATGAGCAGTTCTTC.

The chain has TRBV6-5 and TRBJ1-2, with TRBD1 matching 11 bases. J gave up 4 bases and V 2 bases, and 3 bases lay outside the gene matches. This CDR3 is built from 15 residues. Per germline, CDR1 MNHEY and CDR2 SVGAGI. This CDR3 is CASSYKGQGGYGYTF. The CDR3 DNA sequence: TGTGCCAGCAGTTACAAGGGACAGGGGGGCTATGGCTACACCTTC.

The rearrangement joins TRBV11-1 to TRBJ2-1, with 9 positions matching TRBD2. V gave up 5 bases and J gave up 5 bases; unmatched junction bases: 7. This CDR3 is 15 amino acids long. Per germline, CDR1 SGHAT and CDR2 FQDESV (reference sequence). This CDR3 is CASSQRASGNNEQFF. For the CDR3, the DNA is TGTGCCAGCAGCCAACGGGCTAGCGGGAACAATGAGCAGTTCTTC. The variable domain in full, completed from reference TRBV11-1 and TRBJ2-1, reads EAEVAQSPRYKITEKSQAVAFWCDPISGHATLYWYRQILGQGPELLVQFQDESVVDDSQLPKDRFSAERLKGVDSTLKIQPAELGDSAMYLCASSQRASGNNEQFFGPGTRLTVL.